Following are 17 T cell receptor beta chains from one sample sequenced in a study of blood T cells in healthy people across ages (dated by TCRdb to between 2015 and 2016). The library came from 5' RACE. These reads were obtained on an Illumina HiSeq 2500. The second PCR ran for about 6 to 12 cycles and used a J-beta primer mix along with a sample-barcoded 5' primer. The public reads were reprocessed in TCRdb via fastp at Q25 and MiXCR, keeping in-frame beta chains. Rows with one shared CDR3 protein collapse into an entry with the most common genes and DNA. The sample has roughly 1.6 million distinct CDR3 sequences on record, 34% of them singletons. The ten largest clones capture approximately 10% of the sample. The sample was blood. The origin of the receptors is a woman aged 30 to 39 in good health.

The rearrangement joins TRBV20-1 to TRBJ2-7, with 10 bases identical to TRBD1. V was pared by 3 bases and J by 7 bases, with 6 bases of the junction left unmatched. Germline V gives CDR1 DFQATT, CDR2 SNEGSKA (reference sequence). This CDR3 region has 13 residues. The CDR3 region is CSARTGGWGEQYF. The CDR3 region has the DNA TGCAGTGCTAGGACAGGGGGCTGGGGGGAGCAGTACTTC.

The rearrangement links TRBV20-1 to TRBJ1-2; 7 bases are a match to TRBD1. V dropped 1 base and J dropped 7; count of bases not matched to a gene: 9. Germline V gene data show CDR1 as DFQATT and CDR2 as SNEGSKA (reference sequence). CDR3 length: 14 amino acids. CDR3 in DNA: TGCAGTGCTAGAGTCGGTACAGGGGTATTTGGCTACACCTTC. Its protein product is CSARVGTGVFGYTF.

This clonotype occurred a few times. The chain is built from TRBV4-2 and TRBJ2-1, with D maybe TRBD2 (6 bases). V lost 0 bases and J lost 9, with 15 bases in between. Germline lookup yields CDR1 LGHNA and CDR2 YNFKEQ. This CDR3 contains 15 residues. CDR3 in DNA: TGTGCCAGCAGCCAAGAGGTGGGGGTCGGGGGTGAGCAGTTCTTC. This sequence encodes CASSQEVGVGGEQFF.

This clonotype was counted many times. The chain combines TRBV12-3 or TRBV12-4 with TRBJ1-1; D is unresolved. Trimming cost V 1 base and J 5 bases, with 8 bases left between them. CDR3 length equals 13 residues. The CDR3 loop reads CASSLGAKTEAFF. The CDR3 region has the DNA TGTGCCAGCAGTTTAGGGGCGAAGACTGAAGCTTTCTTT.

At least ten counts were recorded for this clonotype. V usage is TRBV25-1 and J usage is TRBJ2-3; D is unclear. This CDR3 is 15 amino acids long. Germline V lookup: CDR1 MGHDK, CDR2 SYGVNS. V shed 4 bases and J shed 4 bases, with 15 bases lying between them. CDR3 nucleotides: TGTGCCAGCAGTGTCAACCTCAGGTCTGCAGATACGCAGTATTTT. Amino acid sequence: CASSVNLRSADTQYF.

This rearrangement joins TRBV7-2 to TRBJ1-2; 7 bases line up with TRBD1. The V gene end was trimmed by 3 bases and the J gene end by 8 bases; junction bases not matched to a gene: 9. In germline, CDR1 is SGHTA, CDR2 FQGNSA. The CDR3 sequence is 14 residues long. The CDR3: CASSLMTGLMGYTF. In DNA, the CDR3 is TGTGCCAGCAGCTTGATGACAGGGTTAATGGGCTACACCTTC.

This chain joins TRBV7-2 and TRBJ2-5; D unclear. The better agreement between TRBJ2-7 and the DNA end casts doubt on the J call. CDR3 size: 14 residues. The germline CDR1 and CDR2 sequences are SGHTA and FQGNSA. The CDR3 loop is CTSAQVPMLGEQYF. CDR3 coding DNA: TGTACCAGCGCCCAGGTCCCGATGCTGGGCGAGCAGTACTTC.

This chain uses TRBV20-1 with TRBJ2-1; TRBD2 matches 8 bases. The V gene end was trimmed by 0 bases and the J gene end by 2 bases; junction bases not matched to a gene: 6. The CDR3 has 16 residues. Germline lookup yields CDR1 DFQATT and CDR2 SNEGSKA (reference sequence). The DNA for the CDR3 is TGCAGTGCTAGAGATCCTAGCGGGCCCGCCTACAATGAGCAGTTCTTC. It translates to CSARDPSGPAYNEQFF.

This clonotype was observed a handful of times. The chain joins TRBV10-2 to TRBJ2-6, with D hard to call. The CDR3 runs 16 residues. Germline assignment: CDR1 WSHSY and CDR2 SAAADI. V dropped 2 bases and J dropped 4 bases, with 12 bases sitting between them. The CDR3 DNA is TGCGCCAGCAGTGAGCTGGGGTTTACGGGGGCCAACGTCCTGACTTTC. Translated, it gives CASSELGFTGANVLTF.

The table lists this clonotype with a few counts. V and J are TRBV5-6 and TRBJ2-5, with unresolved D. Germline values: CDR1 SGHDT, CDR2 YYEEEE. The V end lost 6 bases, the J end lost 1 base, and 10 bases lay between the germline ends. There are 13 residues in the CDR3. The chain's CDR3 is CASTSWSQETQYF. The CDR3 nucleotides read TGTGCCAGCACTTCGTGGTCCCAAGAGACCCAGTACTTC.

There are a few counts of this clonotype. The chain links TRBV5-1 to TRBJ1-1; TRBD1 might be the D (6 bases). Trimming removed 3 bases at V and 4 bases at J, with 16 bases between. Germline loops: CDR1 SGHRS, CDR2 YFSETQ. This CDR3 is 15 amino acids long. CDR3 protein: CASSSQGVEGTEAFF. The DNA for the CDR3 is TGCGCCAGCAGCTCACAGGGCGTGGAGGGCACTGAAGCTTTCTTT. The full variable domain, with the rest looked up from reference TRBV5-1 and TRBJ1-1, is KAGVTQTPRYLIKTRGQQVTLSCSPISGHRSVSWYQQTPGQGLQFLFEYFSETQRNKGNFPGRFSGRQFSNSRSEMNVSTLELGDSALYLCASSSQGVEGTEAFFGQGTRLTVV.

This chain uses TRBV2 with TRBJ2-5, with D possibly being TRBD1 (6 bases). V gave up 3 bases and J gave up 5 bases, with 13 bases separating them. The CDR3 extends over 14 amino acids. The V gene's germline CDR1 is SNHLY and CDR2 FYNNEI. This CDR3 reads CASSEAGEVETQYF. The CDR3 coding sequence is TGTGCCAGCAGTGAGGCAGGGGAAGTGGAGACCCAGTACTTC.

This chain links TRBV6-1 with TRBJ1-1; TRBD1 agrees at 9 bases. Losses at the gene ends were 4 bases for V and 5 bases for J; bases not matched to a gene: 5. This CDR3 comprises 14 residues. Germline CDR1 and CDR2: MNHNS and SASEGT. CDR3 in DNA: TGTGCCAGCAGTGGCACAGGGGGCTGGACTGAAGCTTTCTTT. Amino acids: CASSGTGGWTEAFF.

Concerning this clonotype: At one end the junction does not follow the germline gene, possibly because of a read error. The V gene is TRBV2, the J gene TRBJ2-4, with unresolved D. The DNA end lines up better with TRBJ2-7; the J call may be wrong. Germline CDR1 SNHLY, CDR2 FYNNEI. This CDR3 has 13 amino acids. CDR3 DNA: TGTGCCAGCAGGACACTGCTCTCCTGCGAGCAGTACTTC. Translated: CASRTLLSCEQYF.

V usage is TRBV28 and J usage is TRBJ2-7; a possible D gene is TRBD2 (5 bases). Germline V gene data show CDR1 as MDHEN and CDR2 as SYDVKM. This CDR3 is built from 15 residues. V dropped 1 base and J dropped 0 bases, with 10 bases sitting between them. The CDR3 nucleotides are TGTGCCAGCAGTTTATCTCCGGAGGCCTCCTACGAGCAGTACTTC. It codes for CASSLSPEASYEQYF.

This clonotype occurred a few times. The J gene is TRBJ2-1, the V gene TRBV20-1; D is unclear. Germline V gene lookup returns CDR1 DFQATT and CDR2 SNEGSKA (reference sequence). V lost 8 bases, J lost 4 bases, and 15 bases lay in between. This CDR3 region has 13 residues. The CDR3 loop is CSPVPADYNEQFF. In DNA, the CDR3 is TGCAGTCCAGTCCCTGCAGATTACAATGAGCAGTTCTTC.

The genes are TRBV5-1 and TRBJ2-7; TRBD1 matches 9 bases. The CDR3 contains 16 residues. Germline CDR1 and CDR2: SGHRS and YFSETQ. J was trimmed by 0 bases and V by 5 bases; bases with no gene match: 9. CDR3 region: CASRRPGTGSSYEQYF. The DNA for the CDR3 is TGCGCCAGCAGACGCCCCGGGACAGGGAGCTCCTACGAGCAGTACTTC.